Each of the 20 T cell receptor beta chains below was sequenced from the same sample in a study of T-cell reconstitution after alpha-beta-depleted transplantation in children. Preparation of the TCRbeta library was carried out with unique molecular identifiers. TCRdb itself ran the PCR reads through MiXCR, one entry per CDR3 protein. Here the sample spans some 530,000 distinct CDR3 sequences, roughly an eighth being singletons. This specimen consisted of PBMCs from the stem cell graft donor, obtained from the stem cell graft. The receptors originated from a human donor who donated a stem cell graft to a child with combined immunodeficiency.

This clonotype occurred many times. The V gene is TRBV6-4, the J gene TRBJ2-1, with 10 bases aligning to TRBD1. V lost 2 bases to trimming and J lost 6 bases; unmatched junction nucleotides: 1. This CDR3 is built from 14 residues. CDR1 is MRHNA, CDR2 SNTAGT, per germline. The CDR3 sequence: CASSDRTGGNEQFF. DNA for the CDR3: TGTGCCAGCAGTGACCGGACAGGGGGCAATGAGCAGTTCTTC.

This clonotype appeared many times. The chain has TRBV29-1 and TRBJ2-6, with D unresolved. V lost 4 bases and J 4 bases, leaving 8 bases between the germline ends. CDR3 length: 13 amino acids. Germline V lookup: CDR1 SQVTM, CDR2 ANQGSEA. CDR3 sequence: CSVVLWGANVLTF. CDR3 coding DNA: TGCAGCGTTGTTCTCTGGGGGGCCAACGTCCTGACTTTC.

The V gene is TRBV24-1, the J gene TRBJ2-3; D gene unclear. This CDR3 region has 14 residues. In germline, CDR1 is KGHDR, CDR2 SFDVKD. Trimming left V 4 bases short and J 9 bases short, with 16 bases between. The CDR3 loop reads CATSDRGEASTQYF. The CDR3 nucleotides are TGTGCCACCAGTGACCGCGGCGAGGCCAGCACGCAGTATTTT.

For this clonotype: A read error may account for a junction end that differs from germline. V is TRBV7-2 and J is TRBJ2-1; tentative D call: TRBD2 (6 bases). The CDR3 sequence is 13 residues long. Germline V gives CDR1 SGHTA, CDR2 FQGNSA. In DNA form, the CDR3 reads TGTGCCAGCAGCTTACAGCGACTCACAGGAGGGTTTTTC. Translated: CASSLQRLTGGFF.

J is TRBJ2-3 and V is TRBV12-3 or TRBV12-4, with 9 bases fitting TRBD1. V shed 2 bases and J 3 bases; nucleotides not matched to a gene: 3. This CDR3 has 15 amino acids. The CDR3 reads CASSLYDRGTDTQYF. For the CDR3, the DNA is TGTGCCAGCAGTTTATATGACAGGGGGACAGATACGCAGTATTTT.

The sample holds many counts of this clonotype. V gene TRBV7-9 combines with J gene TRBJ2-5; D is perhaps TRBD1 or TRBD2 (5 bases each). This CDR3 is 14 amino acids long. V was trimmed by 2 bases and J by 0 bases, leaving 7 bases between them. CDR1 SEHNR and CDR2 FQNEAQ come from the germline V gene (reference sequence). The CDR3 coding sequence is TGTGCCAGCAGCTTACGGGGCTACCAAGAGACCCAGTACTTC. Its translation: CASSLRGYQETQYF.

This clonotype has more than one count but fewer than ten. J is TRBJ2-1 and V is TRBV24-1; D is tentatively TRBD1 or TRBD2 (5 bases each). CDR1 is KGHDR, CDR2 SFDVKD, per germline. Trimming took off 4 bases at V and 6 bases at J, with 9 bases between the two ends. The length of the CDR3 is 13 residues. The CDR3 sequence is CATSEGPINEQFF. In DNA, the CDR3 is TGTGCCACCAGTGAGGGACCGATCAATGAGCAGTTCTTC.

This clonotype was found many times. The V call is TRBV12-3 or TRBV12-4, the J call TRBJ2-7; 8 bases line up with TRBD1. The V segment lost 6 bases and the J segment 3 bases; nucleotides outside the gene matches: 7. The CDR3 has 14 residues. CDR3 region: CASSPQGGNYEQYF. In DNA form, the CDR3 reads TGTGCCAGCAGCCCACAGGGGGGAAACTACGAGCAGTACTTC.

This clonotype was found many times. This chain joins TRBV20-1 and TRBJ2-5; possibly TRBD1 for D (6 bases). The CDR3 length is 15 residues. In germline, CDR1 is DFQATT, CDR2 SNEGSKA (reference sequence). The germline V and J ends were trimmed by 0 bases and 0 bases, with 11 bases remaining between them. The CDR3: CSARDLRTDQETQYF. CDR3 nucleotide sequence: TGCAGTGCTAGAGATCTGCGGACAGACCAAGAGACCCAGTACTTC.

The V call is TRBV7-9, the J call TRBJ2-5; 9 bases line up with TRBD1. The CDR3 contains 15 residues. Germline V gene data show CDR1 as SEHNR and CDR2 as FQNEAQ (reference sequence). J was trimmed by 5 bases and V by 4 bases; bases with no gene match: 8. The CDR3 sequence is CASSWYRGPRETQYF. Written as DNA, the CDR3 is TGTGCCAGCAGCTGGTACAGGGGGCCGAGGGAGACCCAGTACTTC.

The sample holds a few counts of this clonotype. The chain is built from TRBV5-1 and TRBJ1-4; no clear D gene. Between the trimmed V and J ends, which lost 0 bases and 6 bases, there was a span of 6 bases. CDR1 is SGHRS and CDR2 is YFSETQ in the germline V gene. The CDR3 consists of 13 residues. The CDR3 protein is CASSLGGYEKLFF. In nucleotides, the CDR3 is TGCGCCAGCAGCTTGGGAGGGTATGAAAAACTGTTTTTT. The entire variable domain, with the rest obtained from reference TRBV5-1 and TRBJ1-4, is as follows: KAGVTQTPRYLIKTRGQQVTLSCSPISGHRSVSWYQQTPGQGLQFLFEYFSETQRNKGNFPGRFSGRQFSNSRSEMNVSTLELGDSALYLCASSLGGYEKLFFGSGTQLSVL.

This clonotype was seen a handful of times. The gene calls are TRBV20-1 and TRBJ1-1; perhaps TRBD1 as D (6 bases). The germline V gene has CDR1 DFQATT and CDR2 SNEGSKA (reference sequence). The CDR3 length is 14 residues. Trimming cost V 6 bases and J 5 bases, with 19 bases left between them. Here the CDR3 reads CSADGGARRTEAFF. DNA for the CDR3: TGCAGTGCCGACGGGGGCGCCAGGAGGACTGAAGCTTTCTTT.

This clonotype was detected only a few times. CDR3 in amino acids: CASSLTGQGSNYGYTF. Here the CDR3 DNA reads TGTGCCAGCAGCTTAACGGGACAGGGGTCTAACTATGGCTACACCTTC. V and J are TRBV7-3 and TRBJ1-2, with TRBD1 matching 10 bases. After removal of 0 bases from V and 0 bases from J, the junction contained 1 base not matched to a gene. CDR3 size: 16 residues. The germline gives CDR1 SGHTA, CDR2 FQGTGA.

This chain connects TRBV6-1 to TRBJ1-2; D uncertain. The germline V gene encodes CDR1 MNHNS and CDR2 SASEGT. The CDR3 runs 16 residues. Trimming stripped 8 bases from V and 0 bases from J, with 19 bases between. The CDR3 DNA reads TGTGCCAGCGGAATAGCGGGTCACCTAGCTAACTATGGCTACACCTTC. This codes for CASGIAGHLANYGYTF.

CDR3 coding DNA: TGTGCCAGCAGTGAATATTTTTTGAGCTCTGGGGCCAACGTCCTGACTTTC. It is translated as CASSEYFLSSGANVLTF. The chain joins TRBV25-1 to TRBJ2-6, with D hard to call. V was shortened by 0 bases and J by 0 bases, with 9 bases between the two germline ends. In germline, CDR1 is MGHDK, CDR2 SYGVNS. This CDR3 region has 17 residues.

This clonotype has at least ten counts. The J gene is TRBJ2-3, the V gene TRBV6-6, with 9 bases matching TRBD2. Trimming took 6 bases from V and 2 from J; bases not matched to a gene: 6. The germline V gene has CDR1 MNHNY and CDR2 SVGAGI (reference sequence). This CDR3 comprises 15 residues. CDR3 loop: CASRYSGGPTDTQYF. CDR3 nucleotide sequence: TGTGCCAGCAGATATAGCGGGGGCCCCACAGATACGCAGTATTTT.

This chain links TRBV30 with TRBJ1-1; no clear D gene. Germline V lookup: CDR1 GTSNPN, CDR2 SVGIG (reference sequence). The CDR3 is 12 residues long. The V and J ends lost 2 bases and 0 bases respectively, with 4 bases between them. The CDR3 DNA is TGTGCCTGGAGTTTAATGAACACTGAAGCTTTCTTT. Protein: CAWSLMNTEAFF.

There are a few counts of this clonotype. The chain carries TRBV27 and TRBJ2-7, with 7 bases that match TRBD1. CDR3 length: 15 residues. V shed 6 bases and J 2 bases; nucleotides not matched to a gene: 10. Germline CDR1 and CDR2: MNHEY and SMNVEV (reference sequence). The CDR3 region is CASRLGGQGAYEQYF. CDR3 DNA sequence: TGTGCCAGCAGACTTGGTGGTCAGGGGGCCTACGAGCAGTACTTC.

In its sample, this clonotype was seen a few times. The chain recombines TRBV7-9 with TRBJ2-3, with 8 bases aligning to TRBD2. J gave up 1 base and V 5 bases, and 5 bases lay outside the gene matches. CDR1 is SEHNR, CDR2 FQNEAQ, per germline (reference sequence). This CDR3 is 15 amino acids long. CDR3 protein: CASSIHSGGTDTQYF. The CDR3 region has the DNA TGTGCCAGCAGCATCCATAGCGGGGGCACAGATACGCAGTATTTT.

This clonotype has ten or more counts. The chain is built from TRBV7-2 and TRBJ2-2; D is possibly TRBD2 (5 bases). CDR1 SGHTA and CDR2 FQGNSA come from the germline V gene. V lost 5 bases to trimming and J lost 7 bases, with 14 bases between them. CDR3 size: 14 residues. CDR3 in amino acids: CASSPQRFGGELFF. The CDR3 DNA reads as TGTGCCAGCAGCCCCCAGCGGTTCGGCGGGGAGCTGTTTTTT.